Shown below are 20 T cell receptor beta chains from a single sample sequenced in a study of read filtering for tumor transcriptome and immune sequencing. From roughly 0.4 ug of RNA, a library with molecular barcoded alpha/delta and beta/gamma adaptors was made. One entry per CDR3 protein, called by TCRdb with MiXCR from the reads. Here the sample spans about 60,000 distinct CDR3 sequences, about 14% being singletons. Sequenced material: a population of CD138-negative cells sorted from bone marrow. Receptor source: a donor aged 40 or over with multiple myeloma.

This clonotype was detected ten times or more. The chain uses TRBV4-1 and TRBJ2-7, with 13 bases identical to TRBD2. The V gene's germline CDR1 is MGHRA and CDR2 YSYEKL. The CDR3 is 14 amino acids. Trimming cost V 4 bases and J 6 bases; bases outside gene matches: 3. The CDR3 coding sequence is TGCGCCAGCAGCCCGGGACTAGCGGGATCCGAGCAGTACTTC. Translation gives CASSPGLAGSEQYF.

In its sample, this clonotype was seen a few times. The rearrangement uses TRBV24-1 and TRBJ2-1, with 9 bases lining up with TRBD1. The junction had 9 bases not matched to a gene; V was cut back by 4 bases and J by 6 bases. This CDR3 spans 16 amino acids. From germline, CDR1 is KGHDR and CDR2 SFDVKD. CDR3 in amino acids: CATSEPGTGSTNEQFF. CDR3 DNA: TGTGCCACCAGTGAGCCCGGGACAGGGTCAACCAATGAGCAGTTCTTC.

This clonotype came up many times. The rearrangement joins TRBV14 to TRBJ1-4, with 12 nucleotides matching TRBD1. After removal of 3 bases from V and 10 bases from J, the junction contained 9 bases not matched to a gene. The length of the CDR3 is 16 residues. Germline-derived CDR1 and CDR2 are SGHDN and FVKESK. In DNA form, the CDR3 reads TGTGCCAGCAGCCAGGGGACAGGGGGCGTAGGACGAAAACTGTTTTTT. This translates into CASSQGTGGVGRKLFF.

This clonotype was counted ten times or more. CDR3 bases: TGCGCCAGCTCACTTAGAGGGGACAACGAGCAGTACTTC. This translates into CASSLRGDNEQYF. The V call is TRBV5-1, the J call TRBJ2-7, with D possibly matching TRBD1 (6 bases). The CDR3 is 13 residues long. Trimming removed 7 bases from V and 5 bases from J, with 16 bases in between. Germline CDR1 and CDR2: SGHRS and YFSETQ.

The sample holds a few counts of this clonotype. This clone may be a read error of a much larger clone one base away. CDR3 coding DNA: TGTGCCACCAGCAGAGATCCGGACGGGGAATACAATGAGCAGTTCTTC. Translating it yields CATSRDPDGEYNEQFF. V and J are TRBV15 and TRBJ2-1; possible D gene TRBD2, 5 bases. Trimming stripped 0 bases from V and 4 bases from J, with 13 bases between. The CDR3 is made up of 16 amino acids. CDR1 is LNHNV and CDR2 is YYDKDF in the germline V gene (reference sequence). The full variable domain, its missing parts supplied by reference TRBV15 and TRBJ2-1, is DAMVIQNPRYQVTQFGKPVTLSCSQTLNHNVMYWYQQKSSQAPKLLFHYYDKDFNNEADTPDNFQSRRPNTSFCFLDIRSPGLGDTAMYLCATSRDPDGEYNEQFFGPGTRLTVL.

The rearrangement joins TRBV20-1 to TRBJ2-3; D gene ambiguous. Trimming removed 5 bases from V and 0 bases from J, with 6 bases in between. Germline V gene lookup returns CDR1 DFQATT and CDR2 SNEGSKA (reference sequence). The CDR3 has 12 amino acids. CDR3 protein: CSAYWSTDTQYF. Written as DNA, the CDR3 is TGCAGTGCTTACTGGAGCACAGATACGCAGTATTTT.

Many counts were recorded for this clonotype. V is TRBV7-9 and J is TRBJ2-3; unclear D gene. This CDR3 has 11 amino acids. CDR1 and CDR2 from the germline V gene are SEHNR and FQNEAQ (reference sequence). V lost 5 bases, J lost 6 bases, and 6 bases lay in between. CDR3 nucleotide sequence: TGTGCCAGCAGCCATGGGGATACGCAGTATTTT. Encoded protein: CASSHGDTQYF. Looking up the rest from reference TRBV7-9 and TRBJ2-3 gives the full variable domain: DTGVSQNPRHKITKRGQNVTFRCDPISEHNRLYWYRQTLGQGPEFLTYFQNEAQLEKSRLLSDRFSAERPKGSFSTLEIQRTEQGDSAMYLCASSHGDTQYFGPGTRLTVL.

This clonotype appeared many times. This chain connects TRBV4-1 to TRBJ2-3; D is unclear. The germline V gene encodes CDR1 MGHRA and CDR2 YSYEKL. The CDR3 contains 16 residues. V lost 6 bases and J 6 bases, leaving 22 bases between the germline ends. The DNA for the CDR3 is TGCGCCAGCAGACCCGCCCAACTCAGTTTTTCGGATACGCAGTATTTT. Its translation is CASRPAQLSFSDTQYF.

To note about this clonotype: One base away lies a much larger clone, so this may be a sequencing read error. This chain uses TRBV7-8 with TRBJ1-1; D is uncertain. The germline V and J ends were trimmed by 1 base and 1 base, with 7 bases remaining between them. This CDR3 comprises 14 residues. The V gene's germline CDR1 is SGHVS and CDR2 FQNEAQ. Here the CDR3 reads CASSLDPWNTEAFF. The CDR3, as DNA: TGTGCCAGCAGCTTAGATCCATGGAACACTGAAGCTTTCTTT. The variable domain in full, completed from reference TRBV7-8 and TRBJ1-1, reads GAGVSQSPRYKVAKRGQDVALRCDPISGHVSLFWYQQALGQGPEFLTYFQNEAQLDKSGLPSDRFFAERPEGSVSTLKIQRTQQEDSAVYLCASSLDPWNTEAFFGQGTRLTVV.

This clonotype was counted at least ten times. This chain's CDR3 is CASSPGGGGNQPQHF. CDR3 nucleotide sequence: TGTGCCAGCAGCCCGGGAGGGGGCGGCAATCAGCCCCAGCATTTT. J is TRBJ1-5 and V is TRBV3-1; TRBD1 agrees at 7 bases. The junction had 5 bases not matched to a gene; V was cut back by 4 bases and J by 2 bases. There are 15 residues in the CDR3. CDR1 LGHDT and CDR2 YNNKEL come from the germline V gene (reference sequence).

This clonotype was seen once. Germline is not matched at one junction end, which may reflect a read error. CDR3 coding DNA: TGTGCCAGCAGTTACACCGGGACTTGGGATACTGAAGCTTACTTT. Translation gives CASSYTGTWDTEAYF. The chain recombines TRBV6-5 with TRBJ1-1; tentative D call: TRBD1 (5 bases). CDR3 length equals 15 residues. Germline V lookup: CDR1 MNHEY, CDR2 SVGAGI.

Many counts were recorded for this clonotype. This chain links TRBV24-1 with TRBJ2-7; no definite D call. Trimming removed 2 bases from V and 3 bases from J, with 7 bases in between. The CDR3 covers 13 residues. Germline values: CDR1 KGHDR, CDR2 SFDVKD. CDR3 protein: CATSDSPGYEQYF. The DNA of the CDR3 is TGTGCCACCAGTGATTCCCCAGGCTACGAGCAGTACTTC.

The chain employs TRBV7-8 and TRBJ1-5; D uncertain. The CDR3 runs 14 residues. Germline V CDR1 and CDR2: SGHVS, FQNEAQ. Trimming took 3 bases from V and 4 from J, leaving 10 bases between them. The CDR3 region is CASSFHEGNQPQHF. In DNA, the CDR3 is TGTGCCAGCAGCTTCCACGAGGGTAATCAGCCCCAGCATTTT.

This clonotype has a count of ten or more. The chain joins TRBV20-1 to TRBJ2-4; 7 positions agree with TRBD2. CDR3 size: 13 residues. J was trimmed by 5 bases and V by 4 bases; bases with no gene match: 5. The germline CDR1 and CDR2 sequences are DFQATT and SNEGSKA (reference sequence). The CDR3 loop reads CSAIGGVENIQYF. The CDR3 nucleotides are TGCAGTGCTATTGGGGGGGTTGAAAACATTCAGTACTTC.

This clonotype occurred many times. The chain recombines TRBV20-1 with TRBJ2-7, with TRBD2 matching over 8 bases. The trim removed 3 bases at V and 3 bases at J, leaving 4 bases unmatched. The CDR3 is made up of 13 amino acids. The germline gives CDR1 DFQATT, CDR2 SNEGSKA (reference sequence). CDR3: CSARLAGSYEQYF. CDR3 sequence (DNA): TGCAGTGCTAGGTTAGCGGGGAGCTACGAGCAGTACTTC.

This clonotype was found many times. V gene TRBV18 combines with J gene TRBJ1-2, with 9 bases matching TRBD1. The CDR3 is 15 residues long. The germline V gene has CDR1 KGHSH and CDR2 LQKENI. The J segment lost 8 bases and the V segment lost 0 bases, leaving 7 bases of the junction unmatched. The CDR3 here is CASSPPSTGGIGYTF. The CDR3 DNA sequence: TGTGCCAGCTCACCACCGAGCACAGGGGGCATCGGCTACACCTTC.

This clonotype was observed at least ten times. The rearrangement links TRBV5-1 to TRBJ1-4; D gene uncertain. Trimming took off 1 base at V and 4 bases at J, with 8 bases between the two ends. The germline V gene has CDR1 SGHRS and CDR2 YFSETQ. The CDR3 is 14 residues long. CDR3 nucleotides: TGCGCCAGCAGCTTGCGAGGCTATAATGAAAAACTGTTTTTT. Amino acid sequence: CASSLRGYNEKLFF.

Regarding this clonotype: A much larger clone differs from this one at a single base, so this may be a read error. The chain has TRBV4-1 and TRBJ2-1; D is perhaps TRBD2 (6 bases). The germline V gene encodes CDR1 MGHRA and CDR2 YSYEKL. The CDR3 is 17 amino acids. The DNA for the CDR3 is TGCGCCAGCAGCCATATCCCTCCAGGAGGGGTTTACAATGGGCAGTTCTTC. Protein product: CASSHIPPGGVYNGQFF.

This clonotype was counted many times. The J gene is TRBJ2-3, the V gene TRBV12-3 or TRBV12-4, with a possible D match to TRBD2 (6 bases). Deletions cut 7 bases from V and 6 bases from J, with 14 bases between. This CDR3 has 13 residues. CDR3 coding DNA: TGTGCCAGCACCTTCGGGAGCTCGGATACGCAGTATTTT. Its translation: CASTFGSSDTQYF.

At least ten counts were recorded for this clonotype. The chain carries TRBV20-1 and TRBJ2-1; 10 nucleotides match TRBD2. J was trimmed by 8 bases and V by 5 bases; bases with no gene match: 9. Looked up from germline, CDR1 is DFQATT and CDR2 is SNEGSKA (reference sequence). CDR3 length equals 14 residues. This CDR3 is CSASSGRGLDEQFF. CDR3 in DNA: TGCAGTGCTTCTAGCGGGAGAGGGCTGGATGAGCAGTTCTTC.